This TCR beta chain was observed in a study of blood T cell repertoires in COVID-19. This table comes from immunoSEQ multiplex PCR, and its TCRdb copy is limited to in-frame clones, with some not included. The sample contains 160,000 or so clones, roughly 90% of which appear only once. This CDR3 region has 15 residues. The germline CDR1 and CDR2 sequences are SGHRS and YFSETQ. Germline trimming cut 3 bases from V and 4 bases from J; bases unmatched to any gene: 5. Material for sequencing was peripheral blood. This chain connects TRBV5-1 to TRBJ1-5, with 9 positions matching TRBD1. This clonotype originated in a man in his fifties or sixties with acute or convalescent COVID-19. The CDR3 loop reads CASSSGQGRNQPQHF. The CDR3 DNA reads as TGCGCCAGCAGCTCCGGACAGGGGAGGAATCAGCCCCAGCATTTT.